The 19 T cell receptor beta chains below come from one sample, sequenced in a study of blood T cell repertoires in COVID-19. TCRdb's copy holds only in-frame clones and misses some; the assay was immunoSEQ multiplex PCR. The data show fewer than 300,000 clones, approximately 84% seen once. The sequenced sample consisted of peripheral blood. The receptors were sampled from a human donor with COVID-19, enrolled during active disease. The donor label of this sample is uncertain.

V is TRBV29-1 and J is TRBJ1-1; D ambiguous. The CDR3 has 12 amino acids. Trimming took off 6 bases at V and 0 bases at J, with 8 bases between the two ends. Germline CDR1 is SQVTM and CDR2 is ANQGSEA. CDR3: CSVGRMNTEAFF. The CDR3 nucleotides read TGCAGCGTCGGCAGGATGAACACTGAAGCTTTCTTT.

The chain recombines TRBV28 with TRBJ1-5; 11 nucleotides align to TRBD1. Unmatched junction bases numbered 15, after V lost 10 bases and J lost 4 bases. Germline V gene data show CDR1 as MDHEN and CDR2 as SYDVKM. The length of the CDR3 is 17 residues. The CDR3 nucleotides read TGTGCCACCTTGAAGGATGGGACAGGGGGAAGGAATCAGCCCCAGCATTTT. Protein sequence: CATLKDGTGGRNQPQHF. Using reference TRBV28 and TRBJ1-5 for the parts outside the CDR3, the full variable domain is DVKVTQSSRYLVKRTGEKVFLECVQDMDHENMFWYRQDPGLGLRLIYFSYDVKMKEKGDIPEGYSVSREKKERFSLILESASTNQTSMYLCATLKDGTGGRNQPQHFGDGTRLSIL.

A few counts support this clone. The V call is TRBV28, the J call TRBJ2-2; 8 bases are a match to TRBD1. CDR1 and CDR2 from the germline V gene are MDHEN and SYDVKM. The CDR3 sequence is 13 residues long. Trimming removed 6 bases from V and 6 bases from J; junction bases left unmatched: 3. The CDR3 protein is CASRETGAGELFF. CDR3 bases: TGTGCCAGCAGAGAGACAGGGGCCGGGGAGCTGTTTTTT.

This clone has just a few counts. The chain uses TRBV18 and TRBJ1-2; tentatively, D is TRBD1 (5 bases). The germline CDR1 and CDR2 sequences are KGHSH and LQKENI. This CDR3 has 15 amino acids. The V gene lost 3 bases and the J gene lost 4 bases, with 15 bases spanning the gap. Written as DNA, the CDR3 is TGTGCCAGCTCACCGCAGGGATATTCAGGCTATGGCTACACCTTC. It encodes CASSPQGYSGYGYTF.

DNA for the CDR3: TGTGCCAGCAGTGAGGAGGGGTCTCGGGGCTACACCTTC. This encodes CASSEEGSRGYTF. The chain links TRBV2 to TRBJ1-2; tentatively, D is TRBD1 (5 bases). The CDR3 is 13 amino acids. Germline V gene data show CDR1 as SNHLY and CDR2 as FYNNEI. V was trimmed by 3 bases and J by 8 bases, leaving 13 bases between them.

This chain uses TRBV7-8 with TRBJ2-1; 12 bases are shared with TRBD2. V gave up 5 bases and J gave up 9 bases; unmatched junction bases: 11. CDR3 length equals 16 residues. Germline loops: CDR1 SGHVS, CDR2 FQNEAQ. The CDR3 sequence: CASSLRLAGALGEQFF. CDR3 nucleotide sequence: TGTGCCAGCAGCCTCCGACTAGCGGGAGCCCTAGGTGAGCAGTTCTTC.

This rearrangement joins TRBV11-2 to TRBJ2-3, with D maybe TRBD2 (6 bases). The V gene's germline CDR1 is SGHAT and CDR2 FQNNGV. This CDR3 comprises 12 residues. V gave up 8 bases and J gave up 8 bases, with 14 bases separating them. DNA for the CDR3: TGTGCCAGCGGAGGGGCGTCCCTTACGCAGTATTTT. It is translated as CASGGASLTQYF.

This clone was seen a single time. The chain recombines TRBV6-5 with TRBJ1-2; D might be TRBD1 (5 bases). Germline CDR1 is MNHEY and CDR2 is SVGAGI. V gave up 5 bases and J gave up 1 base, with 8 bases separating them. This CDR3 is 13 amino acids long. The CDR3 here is CASSRTFNYGYTF. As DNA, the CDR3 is TGTGCCAGCAGTAGGACATTTAACTATGGCTACACCTTC.

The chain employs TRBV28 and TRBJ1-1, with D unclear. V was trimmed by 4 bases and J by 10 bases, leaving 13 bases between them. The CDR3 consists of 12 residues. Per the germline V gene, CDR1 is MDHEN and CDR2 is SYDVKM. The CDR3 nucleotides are TGTGCCAGCAGTTCCGGAGCGGTTCGAGCTTTCTTT. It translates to CASSSGAVRAFF.

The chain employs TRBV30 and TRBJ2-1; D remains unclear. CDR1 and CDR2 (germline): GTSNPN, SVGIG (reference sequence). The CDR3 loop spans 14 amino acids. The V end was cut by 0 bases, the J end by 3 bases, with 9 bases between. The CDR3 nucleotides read TGTGCCTGGAGTGTAAAGCTAAGCTACAATGAGCAGTTCTTC. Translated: CAWSVKLSYNEQFF.

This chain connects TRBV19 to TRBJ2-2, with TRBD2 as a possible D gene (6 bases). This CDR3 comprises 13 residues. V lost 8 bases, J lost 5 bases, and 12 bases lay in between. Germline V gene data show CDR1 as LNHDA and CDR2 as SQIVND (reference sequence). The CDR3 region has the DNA TGTGCCAGTTCCGGGGGATTAACCGGGGAGCTGTTTTTT. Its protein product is CASSGGLTGELFF.

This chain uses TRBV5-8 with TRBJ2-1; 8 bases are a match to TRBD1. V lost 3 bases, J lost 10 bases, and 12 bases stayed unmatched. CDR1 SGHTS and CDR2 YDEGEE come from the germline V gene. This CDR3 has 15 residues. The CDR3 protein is CASSWGTGRLQEQFF. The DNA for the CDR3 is TGTGCCAGCAGCTGGGGGACAGGCCGACTTCAGGAGCAGTTCTTC.

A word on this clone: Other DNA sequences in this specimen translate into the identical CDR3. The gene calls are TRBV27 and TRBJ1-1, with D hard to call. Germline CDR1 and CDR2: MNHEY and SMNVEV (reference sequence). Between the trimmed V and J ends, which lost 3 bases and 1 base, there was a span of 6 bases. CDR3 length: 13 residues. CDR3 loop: CASSFPGNTEAFF. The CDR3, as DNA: TGTGCCAGCAGTTTCCCAGGGAACACTGAAGCTTTCTTT.

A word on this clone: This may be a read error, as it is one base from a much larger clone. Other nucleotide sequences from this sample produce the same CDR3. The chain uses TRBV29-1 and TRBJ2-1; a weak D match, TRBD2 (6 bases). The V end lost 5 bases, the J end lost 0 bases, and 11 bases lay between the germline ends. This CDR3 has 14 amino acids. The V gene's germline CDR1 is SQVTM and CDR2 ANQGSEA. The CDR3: CSVSGGSSYNEQFF. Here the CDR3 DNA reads TGCAGCGTTTCTGGAGGGAGCTCCTACAATGAGCAGTTCTTC.

CDR3: CASSLRTGPTDTQYF. For the CDR3, the DNA is TGTGCCAGCAGCCTACGGACAGGGCCCACAGATACGCAGTATTTT. The chain recombines TRBV7-9 with TRBJ2-3; 8 positions match TRBD1. The germline V gene has CDR1 SEHNR and CDR2 FQNEAQ (reference sequence). V gave up 5 bases and J gave up 2 bases; unmatched junction bases: 6. The CDR3 covers 15 residues.

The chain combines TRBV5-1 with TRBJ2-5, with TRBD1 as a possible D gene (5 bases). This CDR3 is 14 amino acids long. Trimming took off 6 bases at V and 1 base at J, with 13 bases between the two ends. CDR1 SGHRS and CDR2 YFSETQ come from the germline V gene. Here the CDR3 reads CASTQGASQETQYF. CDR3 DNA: TGCGCCAGCACCCAAGGGGCTTCCCAAGAGACCCAGTACTTC.

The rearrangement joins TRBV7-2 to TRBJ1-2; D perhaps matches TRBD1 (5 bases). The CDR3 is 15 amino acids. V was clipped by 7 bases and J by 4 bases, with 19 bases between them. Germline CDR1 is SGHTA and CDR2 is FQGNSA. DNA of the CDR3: TGTGCCAGCACCGGGGGGGACCCTACTTTCTATGGCTACACCTTC. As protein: CASTGGDPTFYGYTF.

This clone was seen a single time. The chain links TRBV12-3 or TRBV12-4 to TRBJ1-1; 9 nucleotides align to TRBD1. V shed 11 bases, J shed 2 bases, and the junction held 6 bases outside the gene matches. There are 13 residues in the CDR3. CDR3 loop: CAGSGQGNTEAFF. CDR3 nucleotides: TGTGCCGGTTCGGGACAGGGCAACACTGAAGCTTTCTTT.

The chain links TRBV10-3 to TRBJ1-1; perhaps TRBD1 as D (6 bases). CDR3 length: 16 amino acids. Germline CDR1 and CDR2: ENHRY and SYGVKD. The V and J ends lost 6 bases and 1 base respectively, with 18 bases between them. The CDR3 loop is CAISKLPGQENTEAFF. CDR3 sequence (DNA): TGTGCCATCAGCAAGCTTCCGGGACAAGAGAACACTGAAGCTTTCTTT.